A single sample is the source of the 10 T cell receptor beta chains below, sequenced in a study of shared clonotypes between healthy human individuals. The protocol was immunoSEQ multiplex PCR, while the TCRdb copy is restricted to in-frame clones and leaves out a portion. The sample lists a few hundred thousand clones; roughly 85% were seen once. Sequenced sample: PBMCs. The receptors were sampled from a woman aged 40 to 49 in good health. Some clones in this sample may be carry-over from other donors' samples.

The genes are TRBV25-1 and TRBJ1-2; 9 positions match TRBD1. V gave up 3 bases and J gave up 4 bases; unmatched junction bases: 9. The germline gives CDR1 MGHDK, CDR2 SYGVNS. The CDR3 loop spans 16 amino acids. CDR3 region: CASSDRDRVGSYGYTF. CDR3 in DNA: TGTGCCAGCAGTGACCGGGACAGGGTGGGAAGCTATGGCTACACCTTC.

The chain has TRBV4-3 and TRBJ1-1, with D tentatively TRBD1 (5 bases). Germline lookup yields CDR1 LGHNA and CDR2 YSLEER. The CDR3 is 16 amino acids. Trimming cost V 1 base and J 4 bases, with 16 bases left between them. The CDR3 spells CASSQVGGGWRTEAFF. The DNA of the CDR3 is TGCGCCAGCAGCCAAGTGGGGGGGGGTTGGCGCACTGAAGCTTTCTTT.

Here the CDR3 DNA reads TGCAGCGTTACGGGAATGAACACTGAAGCTTTCTTT. The encoded protein is CSVTGMNTEAFF. The rearrangement uses TRBV29-1 and TRBJ1-1; D uncertain. The germline V and J ends were trimmed by 5 bases and 0 bases, with 7 bases remaining between them. CDR1 and CDR2 from the germline V gene are SQVTM and ANQGSEA. This CDR3 comprises 12 residues.

This clone showed up many times. The V call is TRBV5-1, the J call TRBJ1-2, with D unclear. Trimming took off 1 base at V and 8 bases at J, with 15 bases between the two ends. Germline CDR1 and CDR2: SGHRS and YFSETQ. The CDR3 runs 14 residues. The chain's CDR3 is CASSLLSGLRGYTF. The CDR3 region has the DNA TGCGCCAGCAGCTTGCTCTCGGGTTTGAGAGGCTACACCTTC.

V is TRBV7-2 and J is TRBJ2-1; TRBD2 agrees at 11 bases. The germline CDR1 and CDR2 sequences are SGHTA and FQGNSA. With V trimmed by 5 bases and J by 9 bases, 12 bases remained unmatched. This CDR3 is built from 16 residues. The CDR3 reads CASSLDVAGGVGEQFF. The CDR3 DNA reads as TGTGCCAGCAGCCTAGACGTAGCGGGAGGGGTGGGTGAGCAGTTCTTC. Looking up the rest from reference TRBV7-2 and TRBJ2-1 gives the full variable domain: GAGVSQSPSNKVTEKGKDVELRCDPISGHTALYWYRQSLGQGLEFLIYFQGNSAPDKSGLPSDRFSAERTGGSVSTLTIQRTQQEDSAVYLCASSLDVAGGVGEQFFGPGTRLTVL.

This sequence joins TRBV28 and TRBJ1-4; D might be TRBD1 (5 bases). V shed 2 bases and J shed 3 bases, with 7 bases lying between them. The CDR3 runs to 14 residues. The germline gives CDR1 MDHEN, CDR2 SYDVKM. The DNA of the CDR3 is TGTGCCAGCAGTTTAGGGGGAGCTAATGAAAAACTGTTTTTT. As protein: CASSLGGANEKLFF. Full variable domain (rest looked up from reference TRBV28 and TRBJ1-4): DVKVTQSSRYLVKRTGEKVFLECVQDMDHENMFWYRQDPGLGLRLIYFSYDVKMKEKGDIPEGYSVSREKKERFSLILESASTNQTSMYLCASSLGGANEKLFFGSGTQLSVL.

This clone was seen many times. This chain joins TRBV5-1 and TRBJ2-5; 9 bases agree with TRBD1. Germline V gives CDR1 SGHRS, CDR2 YFSETQ. The ends lost 4 bases at V and 5 bases at J; junction bases unmatched: 9. The CDR3 length is 15 residues. For the CDR3, the DNA is TGCGCCAGCAGCAACGGCCCGGGACAGGGTGAGACCCAGTACTTC. It is translated as CASSNGPGQGETQYF.

V usage is TRBV28 and J usage is TRBJ2-5; TRBD2 matches 12 bases. With V trimmed by 5 bases and J by 5 bases, 12 bases remained unmatched. The CDR3 contains 17 residues. CDR1 MDHEN and CDR2 SYDVKM come from the germline V gene. CDR3 coding DNA: TGTGCCAGCAGTCTCCCCCTTAGTCTAGCGGGAGGGGAGACCCAGTACTTC. Translating it yields CASSLPLSLAGGETQYF. The complete variable domain, with remaining parts taken from reference TRBV28 and TRBJ2-5, reads DVKVTQSSRYLVKRTGEKVFLECVQDMDHENMFWYRQDPGLGLRLIYFSYDVKMKEKGDIPEGYSVSREKKERFSLILESASTNQTSMYLCASSLPLSLAGGETQYFGPGTRLLVL.

This rearrangement joins TRBV2 to TRBJ2-2; no clear D gene. Trimming took off 5 bases at V and 2 bases at J, with 9 bases between the two ends. Germline values: CDR1 SNHLY, CDR2 FYNNEI. The CDR3 has 14 residues. Here the CDR3 reads CASSKTRNTGELFF. CDR3 bases: TGTGCCAGCAGTAAGACAAGAAACACCGGGGAGCTGTTTTTT.

This sequence joins TRBV10-1 and TRBJ1-5; 9 nucleotides align to TRBD1. This CDR3 contains 18 residues. The germline V gene encodes CDR1 WNHNN and CDR2 SYGVQD (reference sequence). Trimming took 7 bases from V and 1 from J; bases not matched to a gene: 14. The CDR3 DNA reads as TGCGCCAGCATATTCCTTGGACAGGGGTTATGGAGCAATCAGCCCCAGCATTTT. Translating it yields CASIFLGQGLWSNQPQHF.